This T cell receptor beta chain was sequenced in a study of blood T cell repertoires in COVID-19. About the research overall: In each case, the material was cDNA or gDNA derived from T cells, B-cell-depleted T cells, or PBMCs.

J lost 4 bases, V lost 5 bases, and 1 base had no gene match. CDR1 is KGHDR and CDR2 is SFDVKD in the germline V gene. This CDR3 region has 13 residues. Clones were read by immunoSEQ multiplex PCR, and TCRdb kept only the in-frame ones, dropping some. The data show tens of thousands of clones, around 88% seen once. This chain connects TRBV24-1 to TRBJ2-5, with 9 positions matching TRBD1. The TCR was taken from a human donor in a cohort sampled during active COVID-19. Sequencing was done on a sample of peripheral blood. The CDR3 spells CATSVTGGETQYF. CDR3 bases: TGTGCCACCAGTGTGACAGGGGGAGAGACCCAGTACTTC.